This T cell receptor beta chain comes out of a study of cytomegalovirus exposure and HLA in healthy donors (dated by TCRdb to the late 2010s). About the investigation overall: An earlier analysis of some 500 of the donors reported roughly 270 Gb of sequence data and around 120 million unique TCR beta sequences from 150 million to 200 million T cells. An early release covering 550 to 700 HLA-typed donors comprised 250 to 350 gigabases of sequencing data and 85 million or so unique TCR sequences. Of the 350 to 400 genotyped donors, about 80% fell in the genetic ancestry cluster associated with self-reported Caucasian donors. The study was designed to test whether signatures of past pathogen exposure could be identified by cataloging public T cell receptors. Using immunosequencing, the study profiled T cell repertoires from 666 subjects and related those repertoires to cytomegalovirus serostatus. A separate validation cohort of roughly 130 different subjects was used in addition to the 666-subject first cohort. To predict cytomegalovirus infection status, the study brought together high-throughput TCR immunosequencing, statistical association of individual TCRs with disease status, and machine learning. To study patterns of TCR occurrence, a later analysis re-analyzed previously published TCR beta repertoires from around 700 donors and added high-resolution HLA genotyping. Rather than using new phenotypic data, the later analysis identified candidate immune exposures from TCR beta sequences and from how often those sequences occurred across donors. An earlier analysis of approximately 640 of the donors applied high-throughput TCR beta sequencing to assess whether each TCR beta V gene segment acted as functional or pseudogenic. Donor age, sex, ethnicity and CMV serostatus were compiled alongside the repertoire data. Genome-wide SNP genotypes for about 65% of the roughly 670 donors were used in a later genetic analysis, which treated that subset as a discovery cohort. Every discovery cohort repertoire had been produced on one sequencing platform. HLA typing included class I and class II loci at four-digit resolution. Typing coverage varied by locus: roughly 629-640 donors for A, B, C, DRB1 and DQB1; around 560 for DQA1; more than 600 for DPA1; around 490 for DPB1. Because of strong linkage in the cohort, four to six DR-DQ haplotypes were treated as single units for association and clustering. Among 300 to 500 genotyped donors of the cohort, an average of about 240,000 unique TCR beta nucleotide sequences was sequenced per donor, of which about 18% were non-productive.

As to this clone: The antigen this receptor binds is unknown. No clone much larger than this one lies a single base away; base qualities are absent.

The paper's findings and limits, for the study overall: In a later analysis, 16,951 TCR beta sequences were associated with specific HLA alleles at a false discovery rate of 0.05. CMV serostatus was the only immune exposure information available for the cohort. In vitro tests confirmed that a few of the cytomegalovirus-associated TCR beta chains recognize cytomegalovirus antigens. V-gene and J-gene trimming of TCR beta chains was associated with a missense DCLRE1C variant in a later genetic analysis, and the association was replicated in an independent cohort. Presence/absence analyses assumed roughly uniform sequencing depth across donors, an assumption that may not hold. Several of the top co-occurrence clusters appeared to be linked to parvovirus B19, influenza, CMV and Epstein-Barr virus, according to a later analysis. According to the authors, the approach could potentially be generalized to other disease states and immunological phenotypes. A later genetic analysis reported fewer N-insertions in productive TCRs among donors in an Asian-associated ancestry cluster than the roughly 700-donor mean. Most TCR sequences were observed very rarely across donors, whereas some public TCRs were present in many individuals. The earlier analysis of almost 600 of the donors excluded approximately 17 rarely observed V segments, including chromosome 9 orphons, because counts were too low. In a later analysis, HLA-associated TCR beta chains showed more clonal expansion and lower generation probabilities than non-associated chains that were equally common. The classifier was reported to diagnose cytomegalovirus status with high specificity and sensitivity in both the original and validation cohorts. When HLA alleles, especially DR and DQ, strongly co-occurred, attributing TCR associations to individual alleles was difficult. A later analysis found that TCR association rates varied across HLA loci, with DRB1 alleles showing the most associated TCRs and HLA-C alleles the fewest. Because HLA typing was unavailable for some donors at each locus, only the typed subset was used in association tests. In an earlier analysis of more than 500 of the donors, most TCR beta V segments appeared in productive rearrangements about 90% or about 30% of the time, broadly matching IMGT annotations. A further reported finding was that TCR beta sequences accurately predicted the HLA-A and HLA-B alleles for most subjects in the first cohort. According to a later analysis, most CMV-associated TCR beta chains appeared to be HLA-restricted, and the HLA associations seemed to be driven largely by CMV exposure. Only TCR beta chains were sequenced in this cohort, and the absence of alpha or paired-chain data limited detectable features. Linkage disequilibrium might explain the correlated functional status among segregating V segments, but an unknown experimental factor could not be ruled out. The sequencing pipeline was judged likely to have produced a cluster of highly shared sequence variants as a technical artifact. In the study, around 150 TCR beta chains were listed as associated with cytomegalovirus.

The cohort consisted of 600 to 700 healthy bone marrow donors. At the time of sampling, every cohort member was nominally healthy, though immune exposures that went unrecorded were likely present. The donor was CMV seropositive and belonged to the group of more than 250 seropositive cohort members. A peripheral blood sample was collected from each donor, and TCR beta sequencing was performed on peripheral blood mononuclear cells. Genomic DNA extraction from the blood cell samples was performed with the Qiagen DNeasy Blood Extraction Kit. Library preparation used the immunoSEQ multiplex PCR assay. The multiplex PCR relied on a mix of 60 forward primers for TCR Vbeta segments and 13 reverse primers for TCR Jbeta segments. Amplification of the CDR3 region of rearranged TCR beta genes was performed with a multiplex PCR assay on genomic DNA. The Illumina HiSeq System was used to sequence the amplified TCR beta libraries as 87-base-pair reads. In the source study's methods: A later analysis counted 75 million to 100 million unique TCR beta chains across the 550 to 800 repertoires, and 9 million to 14 million of these chains were shared by at least two donors. Raw reads were error-corrected and collapsed into unique sequences with a nearest-neighbor algorithm that merged closely related sequences to remove PCR and sequencing errors. V, D and J gene segments were assigned by aligning CDR3 sequences to IMGT reference sequences. For a sequence to be retained, a match of at least six nucleotides was required to both a V gene segment and a J gene segment. A rearrangement was called productive if the CDR3 had no stop codons and remained in frame with V and J, and every other rearrangement was called non-productive. Following IMGT convention, CDR3 was defined as the stretch from the second conserved V-encoded cysteine to the conserved J-encoded phenylalanine. The earlier analysis of some 580 of the donors excluded any sequence lacking an unambiguous match to a single V gene segment. An earlier analysis of fewer than 650 of the donors classified V segments as functional when productive rearrangements were above 56.7% and as segregating when the standard deviation between donors was above 5%. To diagnose cytomegalovirus status from the catalog of TCR beta chain sequences, a statistical classification framework was built. In a later analysis, TCR nucleotide sequences were compared against IMGT/GENE-DB human TR gene sequences so that V and J genes could be assigned. Using the TCRdist pipeline, a later analysis assigned CDR3 sequences along with most-parsimonious VDJ recombination scenarios. In a later analysis, each TCR beta chain was defined by its CDR3 amino acid sequence together with its V-gene family, and reads lacking a unique V-gene family were excluded. A later analysis removed 500 to 600 highly shared, low-generation-probability nucleotide sequences to deal with suspected cross-contamination and a sequencing artifact. In a later analysis, a clonal expansion index for each public chain was calculated from normalized within-repertoire ranks of inferred template counts. In a later analysis, generation probabilities were computed with a VDJ recombination model fitted to out-of-frame rearrangements, and the resulting probabilities were checked against IGoR. Hypergeometric tests were used in a later analysis to score TCR-TCR, TCR-HLA and TCR-CMV co-occurrence, with a repertoire-size bias correction applied to the TCR pairs. A later analysis estimated false discovery rates by permuting HLA or CMV assignments 20 times. In a later analysis, co-occurring TCRs were grouped with DBSCAN, and TCRdist sequence similarity was added when clustering was performed within HLA-allele-positive subsets. Repertoires with fewer than 30,000 or more than 120,000 public chains were left out of co-occurrence clustering, as were a handful of repertoires with anomalous nucleotide sharing. Drawn from immuneACCESS, this table holds only the in-frame rearrangements with V and J called that TCRdb kept. Clones are partly lost; checked studies trace under half to an unresolved V gene and leave the rest unexplained. D and trimming were read from the DNA, whereas the V and J calls and clone size are those reported in that table. The sample table shows some 180,000 clones, and about 88% are seen once. The ten top clones hold around 2.6% of the sample.

The receptor comes from a man aged 25-45 years in good health and CMV-seropositive. Material for sequencing was PBMCs.

The encoded CDR3 is CASSSREGLSTDTQYF. The DNA sequence follows: TGTGCCAGCAGCTCGCGGGAGGGCCTTAGCACAGATACGCAGTATTTT. The chain uses TRBV11-3 and TRBJ2-3, and 9 bases in between align with TRBD2. The germline V gene yields SGHNT for CDR1 and YENEEA for CDR2. The germline V end is reduced by 4 bases and the J end by 0 bases; junction bases left unmatched: 5. CDR3 length: 16 amino acids, cysteine to phenylalanine. Just the 48-base CDR3 DNA is kept, in frame starting at base 1.